This T cell receptor beta chain is drawn from a study of CD8 T cells in ankylosing spondylitis. V was trimmed by 4 bases and J by 0 bases, leaving 14 bases between them. Germline assignment: CDR1 DFQATT and CDR2 SNEGSKA (reference sequence). This CDR3 spans 15 amino acids. TCR beta libraries were made by quantitative 5'-RACE with molecular barcodes. MiXCR, run by TCRdb on the 5' RACE reads, gives a single entry per CDR3 protein. The sample has hundreds of thousands of distinct CDR3 sequences; under 25% are singletons. The sequencing sample was made of blood, either unsorted or a sorted T cell fraction (not recorded which). This chain joins TRBV20-1 and TRBJ2-3, with D tentatively TRBD1 (6 bases). The TCR originated in a female donor with ankylosing spondylitis or in good health (not recorded which). CDR3 DNA sequence: TGCAGTGCTAACGACAGGTCGAGTAGCACAGATACGCAGTATTTT. Its protein is CSANDRSSSTDTQYF.